The 9 T cell receptor beta chains listed next were all sequenced from one sample in a study of blood T cell repertoires in COVID-19. Only in-frame clones appear in the TCRdb table, and some are missing; sequencing was by immunoSEQ multiplex PCR. Found here are about 300,000 clones, 80% to 90% of them singletons; the top ten hold approximately 1.2%. Sequenced sample: peripheral blood. Source of these receptors: a woman between 45 and 60 years old with acute or convalescent COVID-19.

The chain links TRBV7-2 to TRBJ1-2, with D tentatively TRBD1 (6 bases). V shed 10 bases and J shed 8 bases, with 23 bases lying between them. Germline lookup yields CDR1 SGHTA and CDR2 FQGNSA. CDR3 length equals 14 residues. CDR3 sequence (DNA): TGTGCCACAAAGCTTAGTGCAGGGGTGGGAGGCTACACCTTC. As protein: CATKLSAGVGGYTF.

The chain carries TRBV20-1 and TRBJ1-2; D perhaps matches TRBD1 (5 bases). The V end lost 3 bases, the J end lost 4 bases, and 12 bases lay between the germline ends. Germline CDR1 and CDR2: DFQATT and SNEGSKA (reference sequence). The CDR3 has 13 residues. CDR3 bases: TGCAGTGCTAGTAAGGGGCACAGCTATGGCTACACCTTC. Protein: CSASKGHSYGYTF.

V gene TRBV29-1 combines with J gene TRBJ1-1, with a tentative D call TRBD1 (6 bases). V dropped 8 bases and J dropped 1 base, with 11 bases sitting between them. CDR1 and CDR2 from the germline V gene are SQVTM and ANQGSEA. The CDR3 covers 12 residues. The CDR3 nucleotides are TGCAGCCTCGGACAGCCGAACACTGAAGCTTTCTTT. As protein: CSLGQPNTEAFF. Drawing the rest from reference TRBV29-1 and TRBJ1-1, the complete variable domain is SAVISQKPSRDICQRGTSLTIQCQVDSQVTMMFWYRQQPGQSLTLIATANQGSEATYESGFVIDKFPISRPNLTFSTLTVSNMSPEDSSIYLCSLGQPNTEAFFGQGTRLTVV.

This chain uses TRBV5-4 with TRBJ2-5; the match to TRBD2 covers 8 bases. The CDR3 totals 14 residues. The V gene end was trimmed by 0 bases and the J gene end by 11 bases; junction bases not matched to a gene: 9. Germline V gives CDR1 SGHNT, CDR2 YYREEE (reference sequence). CDR3 sequence reads: CASSLELAEGVQYF. The CDR3 DNA reads TGTGCCAGCAGCTTGGAACTAGCGGAAGGGGTACAGTACTTC.

The chain uses TRBV7-2 and TRBJ1-1, with a weak D call TRBD1 (6 bases). The CDR3 consists of 14 residues. The germline V gene encodes CDR1 SGHTA and CDR2 FQGNSA. V lost 7 bases and J lost 1, with 13 bases in between. As DNA, the CDR3 is TGTGCCAGCACCCAGGGGTCCTGGAACACTGAAGCTTTCTTT. It specifies CASTQGSWNTEAFF. Variable domain in full (rest from reference TRBV7-2 and TRBJ1-1): GAGVSQSPSNKVTEKGKDVELRCDPISGHTALYWYRQSLGQGLEFLIYFQGNSAPDKSGLPSDRFSAERTGGSVSTLTIQRTQQEDSAVYLCASTQGSWNTEAFFGQGTRLTVV.

The chain employs TRBV12-5 and TRBJ1-5; D remains unclear. Trimming stripped 2 bases from V and 5 bases from J, with 7 bases between. The CDR3 sequence is 13 residues long. CDR1 and CDR2 (germline): LGHNT, FRNRAP. In DNA form, the CDR3 reads TGTGCTAGTGGTTTGACTACCTATCAGCCCCAGCATTTT. This encodes CASGLTTYQPQHF.

The CDR3 region has the DNA TGTGCCAGTGGACAGACAAACACTGAAGCTTTCTTT. This encodes CASGQTNTEAFF. The J gene is TRBJ1-1, the V gene TRBV5-6; possible D gene TRBD1, 6 bases. V lost 8 bases and J lost 2, with 10 bases in between. This CDR3 contains 12 residues. Germline lookup yields CDR1 SGHDT and CDR2 YYEEEE.

The chain combines TRBV7-9 with TRBJ2-1, with D perhaps TRBD1 (6 bases). The CDR3 contains 13 residues. The V end was cut by 5 bases, the J end by 3 bases, with 8 bases between. Germline V gene data show CDR1 as SEHNR and CDR2 as FQNEAQ (reference sequence). The CDR3 bases are TGTGCCAGCAGCCCGGACAGCTACAATGAGCAGTTCTTC. This sequence encodes CASSPDSYNEQFF. Filled out from reference TRBV7-9 and TRBJ2-1, the complete variable domain reads DTGVSQNPRHKITKRGQNVTFRCDPISEHNRLYWYRQTLGQGPEFLTYFQNEAQLEKSRLLSDRFSAERPKGSFSTLEIQRTEQGDSAMYLCASSPDSYNEQFFGPGTRLTVL.

This chain links TRBV2 with TRBJ2-5; the D gene is possibly TRBD1 (6 bases). The CDR3 runs 15 residues. V was clipped by 4 bases and J by 6 bases, with 18 bases between them. CDR1 is SNHLY, CDR2 FYNNEI, per germline. CDR3 DNA sequence: TGTGCCAGCAGTGGCGGGCAGGGGTGGATGAAGACCCAGTACTTC. It yields the protein CASSGGQGWMKTQYF. The complete variable domain, with remaining parts taken from reference TRBV2 and TRBJ2-5, reads EPEVTQTPSHQVTQMGQEVILRCVPISNHLYFYWYRQILGQKVEFLVSFYNNEISEKSEIFDDQFSVERPDGSNFTLKIRSTKLEDSAMYFCASSGGQGWMKTQYFGPGTRLLVL.